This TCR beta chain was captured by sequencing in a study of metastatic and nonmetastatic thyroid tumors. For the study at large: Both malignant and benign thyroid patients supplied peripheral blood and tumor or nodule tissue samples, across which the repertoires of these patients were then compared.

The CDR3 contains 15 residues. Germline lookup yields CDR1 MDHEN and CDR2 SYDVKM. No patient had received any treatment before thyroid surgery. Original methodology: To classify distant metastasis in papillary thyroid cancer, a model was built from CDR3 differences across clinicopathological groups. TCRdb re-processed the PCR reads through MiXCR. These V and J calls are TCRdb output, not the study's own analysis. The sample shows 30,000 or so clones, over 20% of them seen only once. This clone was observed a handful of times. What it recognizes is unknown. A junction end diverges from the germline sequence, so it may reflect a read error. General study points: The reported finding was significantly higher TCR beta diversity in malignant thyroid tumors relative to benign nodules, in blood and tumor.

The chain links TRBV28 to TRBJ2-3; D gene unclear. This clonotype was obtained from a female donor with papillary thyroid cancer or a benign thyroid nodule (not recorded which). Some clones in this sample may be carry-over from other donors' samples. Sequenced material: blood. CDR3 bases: TGTGCCAGCAGTTCCAACGGGTGTGGCACATATACGCAGTATTTT. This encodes CASSSNGCGTYTQYF.